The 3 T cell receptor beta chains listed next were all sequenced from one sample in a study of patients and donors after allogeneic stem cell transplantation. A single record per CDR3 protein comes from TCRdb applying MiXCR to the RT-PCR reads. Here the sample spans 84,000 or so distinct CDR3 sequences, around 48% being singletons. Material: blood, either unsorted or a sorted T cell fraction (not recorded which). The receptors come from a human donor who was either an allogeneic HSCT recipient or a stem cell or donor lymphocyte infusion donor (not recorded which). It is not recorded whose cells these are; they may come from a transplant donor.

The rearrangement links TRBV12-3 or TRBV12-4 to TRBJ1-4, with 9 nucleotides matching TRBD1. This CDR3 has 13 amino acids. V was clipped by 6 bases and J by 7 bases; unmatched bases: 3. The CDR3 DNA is TGTGCCAGCAGGGGACAGGGTGGTGAAAAACTGTTTTTT. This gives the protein CASRGQGGEKLFF.

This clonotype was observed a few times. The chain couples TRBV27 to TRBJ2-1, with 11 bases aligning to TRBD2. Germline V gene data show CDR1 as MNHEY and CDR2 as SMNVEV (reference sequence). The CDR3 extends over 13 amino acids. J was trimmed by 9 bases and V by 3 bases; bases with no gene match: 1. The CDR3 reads CASSFGTSGEQFF. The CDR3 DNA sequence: TGTGCCAGCAGTTTCGGGACTAGCGGTGAGCAGTTCTTC.

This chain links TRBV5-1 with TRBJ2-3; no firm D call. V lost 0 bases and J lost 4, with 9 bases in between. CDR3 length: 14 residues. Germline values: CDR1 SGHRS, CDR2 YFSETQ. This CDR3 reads CASSLALGPDTQYF. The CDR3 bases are TGCGCCAGCAGCTTGGCACTGGGCCCAGATACGCAGTATTTT.